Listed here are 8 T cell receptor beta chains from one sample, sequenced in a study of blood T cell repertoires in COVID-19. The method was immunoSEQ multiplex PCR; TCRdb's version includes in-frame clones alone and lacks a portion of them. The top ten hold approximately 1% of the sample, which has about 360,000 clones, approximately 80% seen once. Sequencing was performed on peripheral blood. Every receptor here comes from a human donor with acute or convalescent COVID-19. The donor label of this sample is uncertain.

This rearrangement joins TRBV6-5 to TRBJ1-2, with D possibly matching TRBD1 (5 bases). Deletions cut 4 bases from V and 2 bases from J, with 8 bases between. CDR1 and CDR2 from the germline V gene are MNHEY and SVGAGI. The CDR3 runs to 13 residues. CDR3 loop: CASSLGPNYGYTF. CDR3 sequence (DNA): TGTGCCAGCAGTTTGGGGCCAAACTATGGCTACACCTTC.

The CDR3 protein is CASSPAGGINQPQHF. Here the CDR3 DNA reads TGCGCCAGCAGCCCCGCAGGGGGCATCAATCAGCCCCAGCATTTT. This chain links TRBV5-1 with TRBJ1-5; 8 bases fit TRBD1. With 4 bases clipped from V and 3 bases from J, the junction kept 6 bases outside the gene matches. The germline gives CDR1 SGHRS, CDR2 YFSETQ. The CDR3 contains 15 residues.

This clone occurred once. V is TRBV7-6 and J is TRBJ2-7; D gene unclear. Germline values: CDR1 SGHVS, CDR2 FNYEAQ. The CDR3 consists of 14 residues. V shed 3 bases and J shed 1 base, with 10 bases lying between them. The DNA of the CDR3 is TGTGCCAGCAGCTTTAAGCCAGGTTCCTACGAGCAGTACTTC. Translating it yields CASSFKPGSYEQYF.

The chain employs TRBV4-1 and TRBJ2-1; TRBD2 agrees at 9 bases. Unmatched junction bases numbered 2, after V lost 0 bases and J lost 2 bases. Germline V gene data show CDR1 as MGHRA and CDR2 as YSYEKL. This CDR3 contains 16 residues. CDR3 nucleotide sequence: TGCGCCAGCAGCCAAGAGCGGGGGGGGACCTACAATGAGCAGTTCTTC. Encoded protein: CASSQERGGTYNEQFF.

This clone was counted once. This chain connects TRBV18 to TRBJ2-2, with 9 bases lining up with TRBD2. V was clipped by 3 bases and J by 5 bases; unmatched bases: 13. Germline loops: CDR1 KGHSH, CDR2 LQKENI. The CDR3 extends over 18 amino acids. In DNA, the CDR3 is TGTGCCAGCTCACCGGGGATCCGACTAGCGGAGCGAACCGGGGAGCTGTTTTTT. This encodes CASSPGIRLAERTGELFF.

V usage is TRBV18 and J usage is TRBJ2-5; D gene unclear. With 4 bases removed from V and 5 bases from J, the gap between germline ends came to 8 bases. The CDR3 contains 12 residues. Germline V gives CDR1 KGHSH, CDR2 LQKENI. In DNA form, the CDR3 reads TGTGCCAGCTCACTCGTGGGCGAGACCCAGTACTTC. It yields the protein CASSLVGETQYF.

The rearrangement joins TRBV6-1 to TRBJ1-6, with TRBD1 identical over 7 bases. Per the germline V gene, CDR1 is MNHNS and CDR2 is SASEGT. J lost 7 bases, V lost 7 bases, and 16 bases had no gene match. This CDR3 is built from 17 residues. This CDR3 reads CASNDPMRGGANSPLHF. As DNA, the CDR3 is TGTGCCAGCAATGATCCTATGAGAGGGGGCGCGAATTCACCCCTCCACTTT.

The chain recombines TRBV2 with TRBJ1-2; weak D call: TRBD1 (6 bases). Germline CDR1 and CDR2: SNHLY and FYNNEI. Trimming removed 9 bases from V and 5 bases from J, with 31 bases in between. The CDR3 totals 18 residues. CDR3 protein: CASEEAKRGGAGPYGYTF. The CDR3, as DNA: TGTGCCAGTGAAGAGGCGAAAAGAGGGGGAGCGGGACCTTATGGCTACACCTTC.